The 14 T cell receptor beta chains below come from one sample, sequenced in a study of blood T cell repertoires in COVID-19. Assay used: immunoSEQ multiplex PCR; TCRdb lists only in-frame clones, some missing. This sample has about 160,000 clones, with roughly 73% found just once. The material sequenced was peripheral blood. These receptors all come from a man between 70 and 80 years old with acute or convalescent COVID-19.

This clone has more than one count but fewer than ten. The chain uses TRBV7-8 and TRBJ1-1; TRBD1 matches at 8 bases. J lost 2 bases, V lost 3 bases, and 2 bases had no gene match. The CDR3 has 14 residues. Germline CDR1 is SGHVS and CDR2 is FQNEAQ. CDR3 sequence reads: CASSFAGGNTEAFF. The CDR3, as DNA: TGTGCCAGCAGCTTCGCAGGGGGCAACACTGAAGCTTTCTTT.

The V and J genes are TRBV28 and TRBJ1-5; 9 positions match TRBD1. There are 15 residues in the CDR3. CDR1 is MDHEN, CDR2 SYDVKM, per germline. Trimming removed 5 bases from V and 5 bases from J; junction bases left unmatched: 7. DNA of the CDR3: TGTGCCAGCAGTCCCTCCGGGACAGGGTATCAGCCCCAGCATTTT. Amino acid sequence: CASSPSGTGYQPQHF.

This CDR3 is CASRRQGGLNTEAFF. The CDR3 coding sequence is TGTGCCAGTCGACGACAGGGTGGGTTGAACACTGAAGCTTTCTTT. The chain joins TRBV9 to TRBJ1-1; 7 bases fit TRBD1. The trim removed 8 bases at V and 0 bases at J, leaving 10 bases unmatched. Looked up from germline, CDR1 is SGDLS and CDR2 is YYNGEE. CDR3 length: 15 amino acids.

The chain joins TRBV5-1 to TRBJ2-1; weak D call: TRBD1 (5 bases). Trimming cost V 4 bases and J 4 bases, with 9 bases left between them. The CDR3 contains 13 residues. The germline gives CDR1 SGHRS, CDR2 YFSETQ. This CDR3 is CASSLGHYNEQFF. In DNA form, the CDR3 reads TGCGCCAGCAGCCTAGGACATTACAATGAGCAGTTCTTC.

This chain joins TRBV19 and TRBJ2-2; 9 nucleotides match TRBD1. With 5 bases clipped from V and 6 bases from J, the junction kept 4 bases outside the gene matches. CDR3 length equals 14 residues. The V gene's germline CDR1 is LNHDA and CDR2 SQIVND (reference sequence). The CDR3 DNA follows: TGTGCCAGTAGTCGGGACAGGGTTGCCGGGGAGCTGTTTTTT. Its translation: CASSRDRVAGELFF.

The chain recombines TRBV9 with TRBJ1-6, with no clear D. CDR1 SGDLS and CDR2 YYNGEE come from the germline V gene. This CDR3 is built from 13 residues. The V and J ends lost 4 bases and 4 bases respectively, with 6 bases between them. As DNA, the CDR3 is TGTGCCAGCAGCCCCCATTATAATTCACCCCTCCACTTT. Its translation is CASSPHYNSPLHF.

This clone was observed once. This rearrangement joins TRBV4-2 to TRBJ1-4; D remains unclear. V dropped 0 bases and J dropped 10 bases, with 6 bases sitting between them. CDR3 length: 12 amino acids. In germline, CDR1 is LGHNA, CDR2 YNFKEQ. CDR3 loop: CASSQERGKLFF. CDR3 in DNA: TGTGCCAGCAGCCAAGAGCGCGGAAAACTGTTTTTT.

The chain uses TRBV27 and TRBJ2-7; TRBD1 matches at 7 bases. The V segment lost 5 bases and the J segment 2 bases; nucleotides outside the gene matches: 3. Germline CDR1 and CDR2: MNHEY and SMNVEV (reference sequence). This CDR3 spans 13 amino acids. Here the CDR3 reads CASSLGTAYEQYF. Written as DNA, the CDR3 is TGTGCCAGCAGTCTAGGGACAGCCTACGAGCAGTACTTC.

CDR3 protein: CASSSAGAGDEQFF. The CDR3 coding sequence is TGTGCCAGCAGCTCCGCGGGGGCCGGGGATGAGCAGTTCTTC. J is TRBJ2-1 and V is TRBV3-1 (or the pseudogene TRBV3-2), with D perhaps matching TRBD2 (7 bases). Looked up from germline, CDR1 is LGHDT and CDR2 is YNNKEL (reference sequence). CDR3 length: 14 amino acids. The V end lost 5 bases, the J end lost 8 bases, and 16 bases lay between the germline ends.

The chain has TRBV14 and TRBJ2-3; TRBD2 agrees at 9 bases. Trimming cost V 1 base and J 2 bases; bases outside gene matches: 13. Per the germline V gene, CDR1 is SGHDN and CDR2 is FVKESK. This CDR3 region has 19 residues. The CDR3 nucleotides are TGTGCCAGCAGCCAAGGGTCCTATGGTAGCGGGAGAGTCACAGATACGCAGTATTTT. Amino acid sequence: CASSQGSYGSGRVTDTQYF.

In its sample, this clone was seen once. The genes are TRBV29-1 and TRBJ1-2; possibly TRBD1 for D (6 bases). V lost 7 bases to trimming and J lost 6 bases, with 15 bases between them. Germline assignment: CDR1 SQVTM and CDR2 ANQGSEA. The CDR3 sequence is 12 residues long. CDR3 amino acids: CSGTGTRDGYTF. The CDR3 DNA follows: TGCAGCGGTACAGGGACCCGGGATGGCTACACCTTC.

The rearrangement uses TRBV19 and TRBJ2-7; weak D call: TRBD2 (5 bases). Trimming shortened V by 3 bases and J by 0 bases, and 9 bases separated the two germline ends. In germline, CDR1 is LNHDA, CDR2 SQIVND (reference sequence). This CDR3 spans 14 amino acids. In DNA, the CDR3 is TGTGCCAGTAGTATCTACGAGGGCTCCTACGAGCAGTACTTC. It yields the protein CASSIYEGSYEQYF.

The rearrangement links TRBV11-3 to TRBJ2-7, with 9 nucleotides matching TRBD2. After removal of 0 bases from V and 2 bases from J, the junction contained 2 bases not matched to a gene. Germline V lookup: CDR1 SGHNT, CDR2 YENEEA. The CDR3 consists of 15 residues. The CDR3 reads CASSLEGGRAYEQYF. For the CDR3, the DNA is TGTGCCAGCAGCTTAGAGGGCGGGAGGGCCTACGAGCAGTACTTC.

This chain joins TRBV30 and TRBJ2-7; TRBD1 matches 10 bases. This CDR3 is built from 13 residues. The V gene's germline CDR1 is GTSNPN and CDR2 SVGIG (reference sequence). With V trimmed by 2 bases and J by 5 bases, 3 bases remained unmatched. CDR3 DNA sequence: TGTGCCTGGAGTTCCGGACAGGGGGACGAGCAGTACTTC. It codes for CAWSSGQGDEQYF.